The clone carrying this T cell receptor beta chain has only a few counts. This sample is drawn from a study of T-cell memory formation after mild COVID-19. Using its own MiXCR run on the 5' RACE reads, TCRdb lists one record per CDR3 protein. The profile shows roughly 480,000 distinct CDR3 sequences, around a quarter of them singletons. The CDR3 has 14 amino acids. Trimming left V 6 bases short and J 3 bases short, with 11 bases between. Sequenced material: PBMCs or a T cell subset sorted from them (not recorded which). V is TRBV12-3 or TRBV12-4 and J is TRBJ1-4; D perhaps matches TRBD1 (5 bases). The receptor comes from an adult woman who had mild COVID-19 (a few samples of this study predate the infection). Cell type and time point are not known. CDR3 bases: TGTGCCAGCAGGCCACAGGAGCCTAATGAAAAACTGTTTTTT. Protein sequence: CASRPQEPNEKLFF.